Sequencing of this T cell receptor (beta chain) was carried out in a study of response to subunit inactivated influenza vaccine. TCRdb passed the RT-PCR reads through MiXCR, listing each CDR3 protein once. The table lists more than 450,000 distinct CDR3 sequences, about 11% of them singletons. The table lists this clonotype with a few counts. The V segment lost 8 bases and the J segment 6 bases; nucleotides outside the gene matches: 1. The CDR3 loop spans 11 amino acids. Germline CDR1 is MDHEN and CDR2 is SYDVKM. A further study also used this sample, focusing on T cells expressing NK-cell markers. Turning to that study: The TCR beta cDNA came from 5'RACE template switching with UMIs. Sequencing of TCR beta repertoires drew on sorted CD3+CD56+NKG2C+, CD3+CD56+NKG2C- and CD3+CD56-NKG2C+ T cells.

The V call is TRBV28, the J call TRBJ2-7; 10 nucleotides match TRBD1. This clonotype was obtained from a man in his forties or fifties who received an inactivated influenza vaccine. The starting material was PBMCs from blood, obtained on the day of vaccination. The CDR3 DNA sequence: TGTGCCAGCGGGACAGGGGTCGAGCAGTACTTC. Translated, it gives CASGTGVEQYF.